The subject of this entry is one TCR beta chain. Trimming pared 4 bases from V and 7 bases from J, leaving 12 bases between. CDR3 length equals 14 residues. The germline V gene encodes CDR1 SGHKS and CDR2 YYEKEE (reference sequence). The record originates from a study of blood T cell repertoires in COVID-19. Study overall: T cells, B-cell-depleted T cells, or PBMCs supplied cDNA or gDNA.

Measured with immunoSEQ multiplex PCR; TCRdb has only the in-frame clones, and not every one. The table has over 25,000 clones, around 86% seen once. This sequence originates from a woman aged 55 to 70 with active COVID-19. The genes are TRBV5-5 and TRBJ1-6, with D maybe TRBD1 (6 bases). The specimen sequenced was peripheral blood. The CDR3 protein is CASSADRGNSPLHF. In DNA, the CDR3 is TGTGCCAGCAGCGCGGACAGAGGGAATTCACCCCTCCACTTT.